These 12 T cell receptor beta chains were sequenced from one sample in a study of cytomegalovirus exposure and HLA in healthy donors. Vbeta (60) and Jbeta (13) primers were used in the PCR. Sequencing used immunoSEQ multiplex PCR; TCRdb keeps in-frame clones, though not all of them. The sample carries some 190,000 clones, 70% to 85% recorded once. The specimen sequenced was PBMCs. The receptors stem from a man aged 40-49 years in good health and CMV-seropositive.

The chain has TRBV7-9 and TRBJ2-1; tentative D call: TRBD1 (5 bases). V lost 0 bases, J lost 6 bases, and 12 bases lay in between. The germline gives CDR1 SEHNR, CDR2 FQNEAQ (reference sequence). The CDR3 extends over 15 amino acids. CDR3: CASSLAQGITNEQFF. DNA for the CDR3: TGTGCCAGCAGCTTAGCGCAGGGTATCACCAATGAGCAGTTCTTC.

With regard to this clone: A junction end diverges from the germline sequence, so it may reflect a read error. In the same sample, other DNA sequences code for this CDR3. The rearrangement links TRBV4-1 to TRBJ1-2; TRBD1 might be the D (5 bases). The CDR3 extends over 14 amino acids. In germline, CDR1 is MGHRA, CDR2 YSYEKL. The chain's CDR3 is CASSQGTGNYGYTF. CDR3 DNA: TGTGCCAGCAGCCAAGGTACAGGCAACTATGGCTACACCTTC.

Here the CDR3 reads CASSLKGSNYGYTF. CDR3 DNA sequence: TGTGCCAGCAGCTTGAAGGGGTCTAACTATGGCTACACCTTC. The V call is TRBV5-6, the J call TRBJ1-2; possible D gene TRBD1, 5 bases. CDR3 length equals 14 residues. CDR1 and CDR2 from the germline V gene are SGHDT and YYEEEE. Between the trimmed V and J ends, which lost 1 base and 0 bases, there was a span of 7 bases.

CDR3 residues: CASSLDPDSGNTIYF. CDR3 nucleotides: TGTGCCAGCAGCTTAGACCCAGACTCTGGAAACACCATATATTTT. The rearrangement uses TRBV7-2 and TRBJ1-3; D is undetermined. The CDR3 is 15 amino acids. Germline assignment: CDR1 SGHTA and CDR2 FQGNSA. V was cut by 1 base and J by 0 bases, with 7 bases left in between.

V usage is TRBV11-2 and J usage is TRBJ2-7; D may be TRBD1 (6 bases). The CDR3 loop spans 13 amino acids. Germline lookup yields CDR1 SGHAT and CDR2 FQNNGV. Deletions cut 0 bases from V and 3 bases from J, with 6 bases between. The CDR3 loop is CASSLDRGYEQYF. The CDR3 DNA is TGTGCCAGCAGCTTAGACAGGGGCTACGAGCAGTACTTC.

The chain is built from TRBV9 and TRBJ2-2, with D maybe TRBD1 (6 bases). CDR3 length: 15 residues. V was shortened by 4 bases and J by 7 bases, with 17 bases between the two germline ends. The germline gives CDR1 SGDLS, CDR2 YYNGEE. CDR3 in amino acids: CASSSRGTQGGELFF. CDR3 coding DNA: TGTGCCAGCAGCAGTAGGGGGACGCAAGGCGGGGAGCTGTTTTTT.

The rearrangement links TRBV18 to TRBJ2-5; 11 bases are shared with TRBD2. The V segment lost 3 bases and the J segment 4 bases; nucleotides outside the gene matches: 7. Looked up from germline, CDR1 is KGHSH and CDR2 is LQKENI. The CDR3 length is 16 residues. The chain's CDR3 is CASSPELAGEAETQYF. CDR3 DNA: TGTGCCAGCTCACCCGAACTAGCGGGAGAGGCAGAGACCCAGTACTTC. Looking up the rest from reference TRBV18 and TRBJ2-5 gives the full variable domain: NAGVMQNPRHLVRRRGQEARLRCSPMKGHSHVYWYRQLPEEGLKFMVYLQKENIIDESGMPKERFSAEFPKEGPSILRIQQVVRGDSAAYFCASSPELAGEAETQYFGPGTRLLVL.

The chain recombines TRBV6-1 with TRBJ1-3; the match to TRBD1 covers 7 bases. Germline-derived CDR1 and CDR2 are MNHNS and SASEGT. Trimming cost V 6 bases and J 0 bases; bases outside gene matches: 5. The CDR3 runs to 15 residues. CDR3 bases: TGTGCCAGCAGGTTAGACAGGGCCTCTGGAAACACCATATATTTT. Translation: CASRLDRASGNTIYF.

This clone was counted between two and nine times. V gene TRBV5-6 combines with J gene TRBJ2-7; possibly TRBD1 for D (6 bases). Germline loops: CDR1 SGHDT, CDR2 YYEEEE. V shed 4 bases and J shed 6 bases, with 14 bases lying between them. The CDR3 covers 13 residues. This chain's CDR3 is CASSHNQGSEQYF. The CDR3 bases are TGTGCCAGCAGCCATAATCAGGGGAGCGAGCAGTACTTC.

The chain couples TRBV6-5 to TRBJ2-7; D perhaps matches TRBD2 (6 bases). The germline V gene encodes CDR1 MNHEY and CDR2 SVGAGI. The V and J ends lost 6 bases and 4 bases respectively, with 10 bases between them. There are 12 residues in the CDR3. CDR3 sequence reads: CASSASAYEQYF. The CDR3 DNA is TGTGCCAGCAGCGCTAGCGCGTACGAGCAGTACTTC.

This chain joins TRBV29-1 and TRBJ1-4, with 8 nucleotides matching TRBD1. CDR1 is SQVTM, CDR2 ANQGSEA, per germline. The CDR3 spans 14 residues. Germline trimming cut 3 bases from V and 3 bases from J; bases unmatched to any gene: 3. For the CDR3, the DNA is TGCAGCGTTGACCCGACAGGGGCTAATGAAAAACTGTTTTTT. Its protein is CSVDPTGANEKLFF.

The rearrangement links TRBV7-9 to TRBJ2-7; 7 bases agree with TRBD1. The CDR3 is 14 residues long. Trimming removed 0 bases from V and 6 bases from J; junction bases left unmatched: 5. Germline-derived CDR1 and CDR2 are SEHNR and FQNEAQ (reference sequence). CDR3 in DNA: TGTGCCAGCAGCTTAGCTTCCACAGGGGTCGAGCAGTACTTC. Translation: CASSLASTGVEQYF.